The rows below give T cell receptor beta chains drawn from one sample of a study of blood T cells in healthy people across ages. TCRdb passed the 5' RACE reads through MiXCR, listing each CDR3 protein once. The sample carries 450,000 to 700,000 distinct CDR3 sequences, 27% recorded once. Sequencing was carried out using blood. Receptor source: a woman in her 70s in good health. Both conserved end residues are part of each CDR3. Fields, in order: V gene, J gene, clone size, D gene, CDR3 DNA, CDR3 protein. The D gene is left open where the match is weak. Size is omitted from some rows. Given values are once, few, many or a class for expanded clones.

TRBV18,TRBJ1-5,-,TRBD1,TGTGCCAGCTCACGGACAGGGGATGGCAATCAGCCCCAGCATTTT,CASSRTGDGNQPQHF
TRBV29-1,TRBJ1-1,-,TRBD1,TGCAGCGCCGGCGGAAGGGGGCAGGTTGAAGCTTTCTTT,CSAGGRGQVEAFF
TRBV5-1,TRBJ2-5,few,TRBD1,TGCGCCGGCAGCGGAGGACAGGGTGGGGGACTGGAGACCCAGTACTTC,CAGSGGQGGGLETQYF
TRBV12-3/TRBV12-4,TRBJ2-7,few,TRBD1,TGTGCCAGCAGGGGGGACAGGGTAAGCAACGAGCAGTACTTC,CASRGDRVSNEQYF
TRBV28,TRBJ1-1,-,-,TGTGCCAGCAGTGCCCCGACCCGGATTGCTGAAGCTTTCTTT,CASSAPTRIAEAFF
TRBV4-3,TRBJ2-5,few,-,TGCGCCAGCAGCCAAGATGTGTGGGGTAAAGAGACCCAGTACTTC,CASSQDVWGKETQYF
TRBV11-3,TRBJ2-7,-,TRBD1,TGTGCCAGCAGCTTATTGACAGGGGGCAACTACGAGCAGTACTTC,CASSLLTGGNYEQYF
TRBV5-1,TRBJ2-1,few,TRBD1,TGCGCCAGCAGCCCGGGACAGGGGGCCCCCAATGAGCAGTTCTTC,CASSPGQGAPNEQFF
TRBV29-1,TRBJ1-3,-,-,TGCAGCGGGGGACCGCTGCCCCCTGGAAACACCATATATTTT,CSGGPLPPGNTIYF
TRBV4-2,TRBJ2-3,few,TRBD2,TGTGCCAGCAGCCAAGGGGGGGGGTCCCCGGAGGGAGATACGCAGTATTTT,CASSQGGGSPEGDTQYF
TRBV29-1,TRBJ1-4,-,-,TGCAGCGTTGGACCCGGGGGCACCGGAAGTGAAAAACTGTTTTTT,CSVGPGGTGSEKLFF
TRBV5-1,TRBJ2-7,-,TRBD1,TGCGCCAGCAGCACACAGGGGGAGTCCTACGAGCAGTACTTC,CASSTQGESYEQYF
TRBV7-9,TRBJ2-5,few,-,TGTGCCAGCAGCCACCAGGGGATCCAAGAGACCCAGTACTTC,CASSHQGIQETQYF
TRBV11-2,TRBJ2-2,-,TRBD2,TGTGCCAGCAGCTTATCCCTAGCGGGGATTTCCGGGGAGCTGTTTTTT,CASSLSLAGISGELFF
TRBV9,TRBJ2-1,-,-,TGTGCCAGCAGCGTAGAAGCGGGCCCTAGCTCCTACAATGAGCAGTTCTTC,CASSVEAGPSSYNEQFF
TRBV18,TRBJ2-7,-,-,TGTGCCAGCTCACCAAGTATGCAGGACTACGAGCAGTACTTC,CASSPSMQDYEQYF
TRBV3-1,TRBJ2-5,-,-,TGTGCCAGCAGCCAAGAATTGAGGACCAGGGAGACCCAGTACTTC,CASSQELRTRETQYF
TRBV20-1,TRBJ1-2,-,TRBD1,TGCAGTGCTTTGGGGGACAGATATGGCTACACCTTC,CSALGDRYGYTF
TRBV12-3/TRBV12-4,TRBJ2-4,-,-,TGTGCCAGCAGTCCAATGGGTGGGGGGTCCAAAAACATTCAGTACTTC,CASSPMGGGSKNIQYF
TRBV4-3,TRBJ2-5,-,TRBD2,TGCGCCAGCAGCTATAAGCGGGGCCAAGAGACCCAGTACTTC,CASSYKRGQETQYF
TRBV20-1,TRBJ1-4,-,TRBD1,TGCAGTGCCCGTGCCGGGACAGCAGGGGAAAAACTGTTTTTT,CSARAGTAGEKLFF
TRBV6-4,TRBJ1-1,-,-,TGTGCCAGCAGTGAATCGGCAGGGATGAACACTGAAGCTTTCTTT,CASSESAGMNTEAFF
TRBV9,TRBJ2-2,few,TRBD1,TGTGCCAGCAGCGTAGGAGGGGGCGCAGGCACCGGGGAGCTGTTTTTT,CASSVGGGAGTGELFF
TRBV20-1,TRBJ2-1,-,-,TGCAGTGTAGGACAGTTAGGTGAGCAGTTCTTC,CSVGQLGEQFF
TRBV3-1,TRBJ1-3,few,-,TGTGCCAGCAGCCAAGATCTCCCGGGAACGCTCTCTGGAAACACCATATATTTT,CASSQDLPGTLSGNTIYF
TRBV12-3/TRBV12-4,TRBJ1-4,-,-,TGTGCCAGCACCCCTGACCCGGGAGGGGCACTGTTTTTT,CASTPDPGGALFF
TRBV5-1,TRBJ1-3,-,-,TGCGCCAGCAGTCTGAATTCGCAAGCGGTGGGAAACACCATATATTTT,CASSLNSQAVGNTIYF
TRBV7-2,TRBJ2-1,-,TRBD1,TGTGCCAGCAGCCCGATCGACAGGGCCCAGAACAATGAGCAGTTCTTC,CASSPIDRAQNNEQFF
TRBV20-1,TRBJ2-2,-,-,TGCAGTGCTAGTAGGGCAAGACAGTACACCGGGGAGCTGTTTTTT,CSASRARQYTGELFF
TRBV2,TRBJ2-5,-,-,TGTGCCAGCGGCAGGGGATACCAAGAGACCCAGTACTTC,CASGRGYQETQYF
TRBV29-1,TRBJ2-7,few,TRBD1,TGCAGCGTTCGGGACAGTCTAATCTACGAGCAGTACTTC,CSVRDSLIYEQYF
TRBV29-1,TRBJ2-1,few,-,TGCAGCGTTGAAGGTCCCGCACAAAGGAATGAGCAGTTCTTC,CSVEGPAQRNEQFF
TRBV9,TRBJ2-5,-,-,TGTGCCAGCAGCGTAGCTGTCACGTCGGGAGAGACCCAGTACTTC,CASSVAVTSGETQYF
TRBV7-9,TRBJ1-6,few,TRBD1,TGTGCCAGCAGCGGACAGGGAGCACCAAATTCACCCCTCCACTTT,CASSGQGAPNSPLHF
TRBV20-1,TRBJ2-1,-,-,TGCAGTGCTCCAGAAACCTCCTACAATGAGCAGTTCTTC,CSAPETSYNEQFF
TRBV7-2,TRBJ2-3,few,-,TGTGCCAGCAGCTTGGGGCTCAGCGGGACAACAGATACGCAGTATTTT,CASSLGLSGTTDTQYF
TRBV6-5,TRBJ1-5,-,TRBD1,TGTGCCAGCAGCAAGACAGGGAACAGCAATCAGCCCCAGCATTTT,CASSKTGNSNQPQHF
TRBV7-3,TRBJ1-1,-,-,TGTGCCAGCAGCTGGAGCCGGGACACTGAAGCTTTCTTT,CASSWSRDTEAFF
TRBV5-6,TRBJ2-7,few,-,TGTGCCAGCAGCTTGGTCCGGATTGCCTCCTACGAGCAGTACTTC,CASSLVRIASYEQYF
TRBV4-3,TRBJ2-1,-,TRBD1,TGCGCCAGCAGCCAGCACTTCCGGGACAGGAGTTACAATGAGCAGTTCTTC,CASSQHFRDRSYNEQFF
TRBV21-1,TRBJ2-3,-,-,TGTGCCAGCAGCGATAACAGGGGGCGTTGCACAGATACGCAGTATTTT,CASSDNRGRCTDTQYF
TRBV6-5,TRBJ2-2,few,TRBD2,TGTGCCAGCAGTTCTCCTAGGGGAGGGCTTCGGTTAGCCGGGGAGCTGTTTTTT,CASSSPRGGLRLAGELFF
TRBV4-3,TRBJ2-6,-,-,TGCGCCAGCAGCCTCCTCGGACCTGGGGCCGACGTCCTGACTTTC,CASSLLGPGADVLTF
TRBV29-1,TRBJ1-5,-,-,TGCAGCGTTCTTATGGGGTCGGGTCAGCCCCAGCATTTT,CSVLMGSGQPQHF
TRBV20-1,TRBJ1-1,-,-,TGCAGTGCTAGAGATCTTGAGGGATCCATGAACACTGAAGCTTTCTTT,CSARDLEGSMNTEAFF
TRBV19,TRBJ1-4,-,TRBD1,TGTGCCACCGCAGACAGGGCCGGTGAGAAACTGTTTTTT,CATADRAGEKLFF
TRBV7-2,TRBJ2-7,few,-,TGTGCCAGCGTCGGTAGTTCGAGCTCCTACGAGCAGTACTTC,CASVGSSSSYEQYF
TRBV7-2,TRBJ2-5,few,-,TGTGCCAGCAGCTCGGACTGGGCTCAAGAGACCCAGTACTTC,CASSSDWAQETQYF
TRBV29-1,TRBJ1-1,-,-,TGCAGCGTCGGGACCCAAGCATTCAACACTGAAGCTTTCTTT,CSVGTQAFNTEAFF
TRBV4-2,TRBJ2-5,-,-,TGTGCCAGCAGCCAAGGCAGGGGGGCGGACACCCAAGAGACCCAGTACTTC,CASSQGRGADTQETQYF
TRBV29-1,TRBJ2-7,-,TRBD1,TGCAGCGTCCATGCCGGGACAGCCTACAAGCAGTACTTC,CSVHAGTAYKQYF